This is a list of T cell receptor beta chains from one sample in a study of blood T cell repertoires in COVID-19. Produced via immunoSEQ multiplex PCR; TCRdb's table is partial and in-frame only. The repertoire holds over 350,000 clones, with approximately 90% as singletons. Specimen: peripheral blood. These receptors originate from a woman younger than 45 with acute or convalescent COVID-19. Each CDR3 is given with its conserved first and last residue. The order of the fields is D gene, J gene, V gene, CDR3 length, clone size, CDR3 protein, CDR3 DNA. D genes are given only for firm matches. Size is omitted from some rows. Given values are once, few, many or a class for expanded clones.

TRBD1 | TRBJ1-4 | TRBV7-9 | 14 | NA | CASSPDRGNEKLFF | TGTGCCAGCAGCCCTGACAGGGGAAATGAAAAACTGTTTTTT
TRBD2 | TRBJ2-1 | TRBV7-2 | 19 | once | CASSWPGLAGGPPGNEQFF | TGTGCCAGCAGCTGGCCGGGACTAGCGGGGGGGCCCCCGGGCAATGAGCAGTTCTTC
TRBD1 | TRBJ2-5 | TRBV15 | 14 | NA | CATSIPDREETQYF | TGTGCCACCAGCATACCTGACAGGGAAGAGACCCAGTACTTC
NA | TRBJ1-2 | TRBV10-3 | 14 | NA | CAISESGGNYGYTF | TGTGCCATCAGTGAGTCAGGAGGGAACTATGGCTACACCTTC
NA | TRBJ2-1 | TRBV4-1 | 17 | NA | CASSQESRAGARNEQFF | TGCGCCAGCAGCCAAGAATCTCGGGCAGGGGCAAGGAATGAGCAGTTCTTC
NA | TRBJ2-7 | TRBV6-5 | 15 | NA | CASTKSNRVRIEQYF | TGTGCCAGCACCAAGAGCAACAGGGTTCGGATCGAGCAGTACTTC
NA | TRBJ2-1 | TRBV11-2 | 11 | NA | CASSFGGEQFF | TGTGCCAGCAGCTTCGGTGGTGAGCAGTTCTTC
TRBD1 | TRBJ1-5 | TRBV10-2 | 16 | NA | CASSETQGVGNQPQHF | TGCGCCAGCAGTGAAACCCAGGGGGTGGGAAATCAGCCCCAGCATTTT
TRBD1 | TRBJ2-7 | TRBV3-1/TRBV3-2 | 14 | NA | CASSRRQGNYEQYF | TGTGCCAGCAGCCGAAGACAGGGGAACTACGAGCAGTACTTC
TRBD2 | TRBJ2-5 | TRBV27 | 19 | NA | CASSFSLAGVQTTRETQYF | TGTGCCAGCAGTTTTAGCCTAGCGGGGGTACAAACCACGCGAGAGACCCAGTACTTC
TRBD1 | TRBJ1-3 | TRBV19 | 17 | NA | CASSTRDRGLGGNTIYF | TGTGCCAGTAGTACCCGGGACAGGGGTCTTGGCGGAAACACCATATATTTT
NA | TRBJ1-6 | TRBV9 | 12 | NA | CASSALEGALHF | TGTGCCAGCAGCGCCCTAGAGGGGGCCCTCCACTTT
NA | TRBJ1-2 | TRBV19 | 15 | few | CASSPSGPGGHGYTF | TGTGCCAGTAGTCCCTCGGGACCGGGAGGTCATGGCTACACCTTC
NA | TRBJ1-2 | TRBV6-5 | 10 | NA | CASSNYGYTF | TGTGCCAGTAGTAACTATGGCTACACCTTC
TRBD1 | TRBJ1-2 | TRBV28 | 15 | NA | CASSNPGQVNYGYTF | TGTGCCAGCAGTAACCCGGGACAGGTCAACTATGGCTACACCTTC
TRBD1 | TRBJ1-3 | TRBV30 | 14 | NA | CAWSVGQGRNTIYF | TGTGCCTGGAGTGTGGGACAGGGAAGAAACACCATATATTTT
NA | TRBJ2-1 | TRBV19 | 14 | NA | CASKQGGVYNEQFF | TGTGCCAGTAAGCAGGGTGGGGTCTACAATGAGCAGTTCTTC
NA | TRBJ2-7 | TRBV12-5 | 14 | NA | CASGLERGDYEQYF | TGTGCTAGTGGTTTGGAACGGGGAGACTACGAGCAGTACTTC
NA | TRBJ2-1 | TRBV9 | 14 | NA | CASSGWGAYNEQFF | TGTGCCAGCAGCGGGTGGGGGGCCTACAATGAGCAGTTCTTC
TRBD1 | TRBJ1-5 | TRBV19 | 16 | NA | CASSIIQGVVNQPQHF | TGTGCCAGTAGTATTATACAGGGGGTTGTAAATCAGCCCCAGCATTTT
TRBD2 | TRBJ2-1 | TRBV5-6 | 17 | NA | CASSLDGRGAIYNEQFF | TGTGCCAGCAGCTTGGATGGGCGGGGGGCCATATACAATGAGCAGTTCTTC
NA | TRBJ1-6 | TRBV4-2 | 15 | NA | CASSQEALWVSPLHF | TGTGCCAGCAGCCAGGAGGCATTATGGGTATCACCCCTCCACTTT
NA | TRBJ2-3 | TRBV6-2/TRBV6-3 | 16 | once | CASSYLSPDIRYTQYF | TGTGCCAGCAGTTACTTGTCACCGGATATCAGGTATACGCAGTATTTT
TRBD2 | TRBJ2-1 | TRBV7-6 | 16 | NA | CASSHTTSGGGGEQFF | TGTGCCAGCAGCCACACGACTAGCGGGGGGGGTGGTGAGCAGTTCTTC
NA | TRBJ2-7 | TRBV14 | 15 | NA | CASSQDPGFIYEQYF | TGTGCCAGCAGCCAAGATCCGGGGTTTATCTACGAGCAGTACTTC
TRBD2 | TRBJ2-7 | TRBV27 | 16 | NA | CASSFSAGTASYEQYF | TGTGCCAGCAGTTTTTCAGCGGGGACGGCCTCCTACGAGCAGTACTTC
TRBD2 | TRBJ2-1 | TRBV3-1/TRBV3-2 | 15 | NA | CASSQAGGGALGQFF | TGTGCCAGCAGCCAAGCCGGCGGGGGGGCGTTGGGGCAGTTCTTC
TRBD1 | TRBJ2-2 | TRBV6-5 | 13 | once | CASRRQGGGELFF | TGTGCCAGCAGAAGACAGGGTGGCGGGGAGCTGTTTTTT
TRBD1 | TRBJ1-3 | TRBV4-1 | 14 | NA | CASSPTGTGNTIYF | TGCGCCAGCAGCCCGACAGGGACTGGAAACACCATATATTTT
TRBD1 | TRBJ1-1 | TRBV19 | 16 | NA | CASSTRTGATNTEAFF | TGTGCCAGTAGTACCCGGACAGGGGCCACGAACACTGAAGCTTTCTTT
NA | TRBJ1-6 | TRBV27 | 14 | NA | CASSPRGGGSPLHF | TGTGCCAGCAGCCCCCGGGGGGGCGGCTCACCCCTCCACTTT
TRBD2 | TRBJ2-7 | TRBV12-5 | 13 | NA | CASGPGGENEQYF | TGTGCTAGTGGCCCCGGGGGGGAGAACGAGCAGTACTTC
NA | TRBJ2-1 | TRBV18 | 14 | NA | CASSPTDSYNEQFF | TGTGCCAGCTCACCAACTGACAGTTACAATGAGCAGTTCTTC
TRBD2 | TRBJ2-3 | TRBV6-6 | 15 | NA | CASARGTRGADTQYF | TGTGCCAGCGCCCGGGGGACTAGAGGTGCAGATACGCAGTATTTT
NA | TRBJ1-4 | TRBV5-4 | 14 | NA | CASSKGQYNEKLFF | TGTGCCAGCAGCAAAGGACAGTACAATGAAAAACTGTTTTTT
TRBD1 | TRBJ1-3 | TRBV7-7 | 15 | many | CASSPKTGLGNTIYF | TGTGCCAGCAGCCCAAAGACAGGGTTGGGAAACACCATATATTTT
NA | TRBJ2-3 | TRBV2 | 12 | NA | CASSRQTDTQYF | TGTGCCAGCTCCCGACAGACAGATACGCAGTATTTT
TRBD2 | TRBJ2-6 | TRBV3-1/TRBV3-2 | 17 | NA | CASSSSAGDSGANVLTF | TGTGCCAGCAGCTCTAGCGCGGGGGACTCTGGGGCCAACGTCCTGACTTTC
NA | TRBJ2-3 | TRBV12-3/TRBV12-4 | 12 | NA | CASSGGTDTQYF | TGTGCCAGCAGTGGAGGTACAGATACGCAGTATTTT
NA | TRBJ1-6 | TRBV30 | 12 | NA | CAWSSYNSPLHF | TGTGCCTGGAGCAGCTATAATTCACCCCTCCACTTT
NA | TRBJ2-1 | TRBV5-1 | 14 | NA | CASSLDRVGYEQFF | TGCGCCAGCAGCTTGGACAGGGTGGGTTATGAGCAGTTCTTC
TRBD2 | TRBJ2-7 | TRBV6-6 | 15 | NA | CASSWTSGNYYEQYF | TGTGCCAGCAGCTGGACTAGCGGGAACTACTACGAGCAGTACTTC